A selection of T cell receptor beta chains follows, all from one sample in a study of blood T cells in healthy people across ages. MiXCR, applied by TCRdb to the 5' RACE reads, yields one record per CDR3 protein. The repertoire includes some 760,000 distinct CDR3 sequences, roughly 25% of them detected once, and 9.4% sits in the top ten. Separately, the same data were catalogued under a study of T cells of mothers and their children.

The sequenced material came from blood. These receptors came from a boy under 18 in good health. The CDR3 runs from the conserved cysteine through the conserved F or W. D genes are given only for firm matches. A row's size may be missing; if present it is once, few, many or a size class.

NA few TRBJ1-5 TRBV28 TGTGCCAGCAGTTTATTAGTTTTACAGGGCGATCAGCCCCAGCATTTT CASSLLVLQGDQPQHF
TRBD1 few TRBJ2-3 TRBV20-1 TGCAGTGCTAGACGGACAGGCTATAGCACAGATACGCAGTATTTT CSARRTGYSTDTQYF
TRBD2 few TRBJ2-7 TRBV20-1 TGCAGTGCTAGTACTAGCGGGAGGGCCCACGAGCAGTACTTC CSASTSGRAHEQYF
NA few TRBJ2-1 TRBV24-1 TGTGCCACCAGTGGACCGGACAGCAAAGTCCACAATGAGCAGTTCTTC CATSGPDSKVHNEQFF
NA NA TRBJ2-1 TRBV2 TGTGCCAGCAATACTAGCCCCGGCGGGGAGCAGTTCTTC CASNTSPGGEQFF
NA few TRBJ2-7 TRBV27 TGTGCCAGCAGTTTACAAGGGAACTACGAGCAGTACTTC CASSLQGNYEQYF
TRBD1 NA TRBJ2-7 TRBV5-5 TGTGCCAGCAGTTGGACAGGTCCGCTTAACTACGAGCAGTACTTC CASSWTGPLNYEQYF
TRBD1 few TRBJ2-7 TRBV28 TGTGCCAGCAGTCCCCCTTGGGACAGGGTGTACGAGCAGTACTTC CASSPPWDRVYEQYF
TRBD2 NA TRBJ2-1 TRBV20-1 TGCAGTGCTAGAAGCGCTAGCGGAAACAATGAGCAGTTCTTC CSARSASGNNEQFF
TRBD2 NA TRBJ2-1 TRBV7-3 TGTGCCAGCAGCTTAATAGGCGGGAGGGGATACAATGAGCAGTTCTTC CASSLIGGRGYNEQFF
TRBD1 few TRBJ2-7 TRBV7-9 TGTGCCAGCAGCTCCCCGGACAGGGCTCCCCACGAGCAGTACTTC CASSSPDRAPHEQYF
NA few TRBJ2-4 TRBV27 TGTGCCAGCAGTTCTCCGCTAGTTAGAAACATTCAGTACTTC CASSSPLVRNIQYF
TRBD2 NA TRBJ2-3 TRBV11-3 TGTGCCAGCAGCCATGGGACTAGTCTTACAGATACGCAGTATTTT CASSHGTSLTDTQYF
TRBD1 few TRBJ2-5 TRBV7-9 TGTGCCAGCAGCCCAGGAGAGACAGGGTATATTTCGGAAGAGACCCAGTACTTC CASSPGETGYISEETQYF
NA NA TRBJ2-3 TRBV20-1 TGCAGTGTATCCGTTACCTCAGGGCTACCATGGGATACGCAGTATTTT CSVSVTSGLPWDTQYF
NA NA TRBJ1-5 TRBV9 TGTGCCAGCAGCGTAGCGGGGGGGAGAAATCAGCCCCAGCATTTT CASSVAGGRNQPQHF
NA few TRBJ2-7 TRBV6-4 TGTGCCAGCAGAGACCCGTACAGGGCCGCACAAGTCCTCGGGCTTCTCTACGAGCAGTACTTC CASRDPYRAAQVLGLLYEQYF
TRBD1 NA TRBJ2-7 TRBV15 TGTGCCACCAGCACCGGGACAGGGGTCTACGAGCAGTACTTC CATSTGTGVYEQYF
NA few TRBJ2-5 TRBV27 TGTGCCAGCAGTTTATCCGCGACTACCAAAGAGACCCAGTACTTC CASSLSATTKETQYF
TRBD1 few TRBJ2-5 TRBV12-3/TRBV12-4 TGTGCCAGCAGTTCTACTAACAGGGGGCCAGAGACCCAGTACTTC CASSSTNRGPETQYF
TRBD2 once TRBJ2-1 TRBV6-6 TGTGCCAGCAGTTACTTCCCTAGCGGGAACTCCTACAATGAGCAGTTCTTC CASSYFPSGNSYNEQFF
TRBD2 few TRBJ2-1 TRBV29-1 TGCAGCGTCCCTAGGACTAGCGGGAGGGCCTCCTACAATGAGCAGTTCTTC CSVPRTSGRASYNEQFF
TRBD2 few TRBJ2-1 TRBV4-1 TGCGCCAGCAGCCAACCCACCCTAGCGGGAGGCTGGAATGAGCAGTTCTTC CASSQPTLAGGWNEQFF
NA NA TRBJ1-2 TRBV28 TGTGCCAGCAGCCTACAGGGCGGACGGGGCTACACCTTC CASSLQGGRGYTF
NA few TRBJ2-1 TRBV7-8 TGTGCCAGCAGCTTAGCAAGTGGTATCGGCAATGAGCAGTTCTTC CASSLASGIGNEQFF
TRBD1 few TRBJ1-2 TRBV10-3 TGTGCCATCAGTGTGGACAGGTTTGAGGGCTACACCTTC CAISVDRFEGYTF
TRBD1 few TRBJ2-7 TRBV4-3 TGCGCCAGCAGCCAAGGACAGGGAACCCTCCCCTACGAGCAGTACTTC CASSQGQGTLPYEQYF
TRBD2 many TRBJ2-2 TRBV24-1 TGTGCCACCAGCCCGGGACTAGACACCGGGGAGCTGTTTTTT CATSPGLDTGELFF
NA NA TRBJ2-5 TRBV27 TGTGCCAGCAGTTTAGGGGGGGCGCGGGAGACCCAGTACTTC CASSLGGARETQYF
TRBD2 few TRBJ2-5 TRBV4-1 TGCGCCAGCAGCCAAGTGGGGGGGAGGCCACGCTCCCAAGAGACCCAGTACTTC CASSQVGGRPRSQETQYF
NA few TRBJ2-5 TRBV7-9 TGTGCCAGCAGCCCTGAGTCCCAAGGAGAGACCCAGTACTTC CASSPESQGETQYF
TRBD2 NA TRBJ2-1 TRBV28 TGTGCCAGCAGCTCCCCTCTAGCGGGAGGGTCGGGTAGCTCCTACAATGAGCAGTTCTTC CASSSPLAGGSGSSYNEQFF
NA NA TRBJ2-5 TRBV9 TGTGCCAGCAGCCCCTCGGGGGTGGAGACCCAGTACTTC CASSPSGVETQYF
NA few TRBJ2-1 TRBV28 TGTGCCAGCAGTTTATCCCCAGGGGGGTCCTACAATGAGCAGTTCTTC CASSLSPGGSYNEQFF
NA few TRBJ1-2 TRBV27 TGTGCCAGCAGTCCCCGATCGTTCGACTATGGCTACACCTTC CASSPRSFDYGYTF
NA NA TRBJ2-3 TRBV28 TGTGCCAGCAGTTTATTATGGGGTGGCACAGATACGCAGTATTTT CASSLLWGGTDTQYF
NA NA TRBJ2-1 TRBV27 TGTGCCAGCAGTTCCCCCCGCGGGCTCGTTGGCTCCTACAATGAGCAGTTCTTC CASSSPRGLVGSYNEQFF
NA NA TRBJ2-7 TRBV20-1 TGCAGTGCGGCGGGCGATTCCTCCTACGAGCAGTACTTC CSAAGDSSYEQYF
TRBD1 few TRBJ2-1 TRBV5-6 TGTGCCAGCACCTCTGACAGGGGAAGTGTCCACAATGAGCAGTTCTTC CASTSDRGSVHNEQFF
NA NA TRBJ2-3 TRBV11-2 TGTGCCAGCAGCCGAGGAGGAGACCCTAGCACAGATACGCAGTATTTT CASSRGGDPSTDTQYF